This T cell receptor beta chain was documented in a study of T-cell reconstitution after alpha-beta-depleted transplantation in children. Unique molecular identifiers featured in how the TCRbeta library was prepared. One entry per CDR3 protein, called by TCRdb with MiXCR from the PCR reads. The sample carries some 600,000 distinct CDR3 sequences, about 15% recorded once. Many counts were recorded for this clonotype. V lost 2 bases and J 7 bases, leaving 6 bases between the germline ends. From germline, CDR1 is SGHKS and CDR2 YYEKEE (reference sequence). The CDR3 is 11 amino acids. This chain joins TRBV5-5 and TRBJ2-5; D remains unclear. The receptor was isolated from a human donor who donated a stem cell graft to a child with acute myeloid leukemia. Here the sequenced sample was PBMCs from the stem cell graft donor, taken from the stem cell graft. The CDR3 protein is CASSFQRTQYF. The CDR3 DNA reads TGTGCCAGCAGCTTTCAGCGGACCCAGTACTTC. Drawing the rest from reference TRBV5-5 and TRBJ2-5, the complete variable domain is DAGVTQSPTHLIKTRGQQVTLRCSPISGHKSVSWYQQVLGQGPQFIFQYYEKEERGRGNFPDRFSARQFPNYSSELNVNALLLGDSALYLCASSFQRTQYFGPGTRLLVL.